Listed below are T cell receptor beta chains from one sample, sequenced in a study of T cells and Merkel cell carcinoma outcomes. Clones were sequenced by immunoSEQ multiplex PCR, and TCRdb holds only the in-frame ones, with some missing. There are some 13,000 clones in the sample; 80% to 95% occur only once, and roughly 2% lies in the top ten. Sequences were obtained from tumor tissue from Merkel cell carcinoma. Every receptor here comes from a human donor with Merkel cell carcinoma. Each CDR3 is given with its conserved first and last residue. D genes are given only for firm matches. Expanded clones are given a class, and other clones once, few, many or no size at all.

CDR3 protein: CASSPSRDSSYEQYF
D gene: TRBD1
clone size: once
J gene: TRBJ2-7
V gene: TRBV18

CDR3 protein: CASARAPWVDTGELFF
D gene: .
clone size: .
J gene: TRBJ2-2
V gene: TRBV27

CDR3 protein: CASSFRSAGLYNEQFF
D gene: .
clone size: .
J gene: TRBJ2-1
V gene: TRBV7-9

CDR3 protein: CASSQETGLAWETQYF
D gene: .
clone size: .
J gene: TRBJ2-5
V gene: TRBV4-3

CDR3 protein: CASSYGQDNQPQHF
D gene: TRBD1
clone size: .
J gene: TRBJ1-5
V gene: TRBV4-3

CDR3 protein: CASSLERADTQYF
D gene: .
clone size: .
J gene: TRBJ2-3
V gene: TRBV5-1

CDR3 protein: CASSLPRGTEAFF
D gene: .
clone size: once
J gene: TRBJ1-1
V gene: TRBV5-4

CDR3 protein: CASSVTGTTEAFF
D gene: TRBD1
clone size: .
J gene: TRBJ1-1
V gene: TRBV19

CDR3 protein: CASSLGGGVFTDTQYF
D gene: TRBD2
clone size: .
J gene: TRBJ2-3
V gene: TRBV5-4

CDR3 protein: CASSEQIYEQYF
D gene: .
clone size: .
J gene: TRBJ2-7
V gene: TRBV6-1

CDR3 protein: CASSLVGDYEQYF
D gene: .
clone size: once
J gene: TRBJ2-7
V gene: TRBV11-1

CDR3 protein: CASSPQFSGANVLTF
D gene: .
clone size: .
J gene: TRBJ2-6
V gene: TRBV7-3

CDR3 protein: CASRRGVWGYTF
D gene: .
clone size: .
J gene: TRBJ1-2
V gene: TRBV6-5

CDR3 protein: CASTEVIPNTEAFF
D gene: .
clone size: .
J gene: TRBJ1-1
V gene: TRBV2

CDR3 protein: CASSLYSGRENEQFF
D gene: TRBD2
clone size: .
J gene: TRBJ2-1
V gene: TRBV5-1

CDR3 protein: CASSLGTSAGQETQYF
D gene: .
clone size: .
J gene: TRBJ2-5
V gene: TRBV7-9

CDR3 protein: CASSLRGDNEKLFF
D gene: .
clone size: .
J gene: TRBJ1-4
V gene: TRBV5-1

CDR3 protein: CASSGNRGTGTEAFF
D gene: TRBD1
clone size: .
J gene: TRBJ1-1
V gene: TRBV5-1

CDR3 protein: CASSLTGTLYNEQFF
D gene: .
clone size: .
J gene: TRBJ2-1
V gene: TRBV5-6

CDR3 protein: CASSLAGFGELFF
D gene: .
clone size: .
J gene: TRBJ2-2
V gene: TRBV5-1

CDR3 protein: CASSEKSESDTQYF
D gene: .
clone size: .
J gene: TRBJ2-3
V gene: TRBV2

CDR3 protein: CASSPQGEETQYF
D gene: .
clone size: .
J gene: TRBJ2-5
V gene: TRBV5-1

CDR3 protein: CASSVGRDRGYEQYF
D gene: TRBD1
clone size: .
J gene: TRBJ2-7
V gene: TRBV9

CDR3 protein: CASSLVGGAEQHF
D gene: .
clone size: .
J gene: TRBJ1-5
V gene: TRBV7-2

CDR3 protein: CASSDREVTQYF
D gene: .
clone size: .
J gene: TRBJ2-3
V gene: TRBV2

CDR3 protein: CASSLAGRGAFF
D gene: .
clone size: .
J gene: TRBJ1-1
V gene: TRBV28

CDR3 protein: CASEIQGAPNYGYTF
D gene: TRBD1
clone size: .
J gene: TRBJ1-2
V gene: TRBV7-9